A single sample is the source of the 5 T cell receptor beta chains below, sequenced in a study of blood T cell repertoires in COVID-19. Libraries were prepared by immunoSEQ multiplex PCR; TCRdb keeps only in-frame clonotypes and omits some of them. This sample has 110,000 or so clones, with 86% found just once. Source material: peripheral blood. These receptor sequences come from a man between 65 and 85 years old who had recovered from COVID-19.

The J gene is TRBJ1-1, the V gene TRBV10-3; 9 bases map to TRBD1. The CDR3 has 13 amino acids. Germline assignment: CDR1 ENHRY and CDR2 SYGVKD. Trimming removed 4 bases from V and 7 bases from J; junction bases left unmatched: 4. CDR3: CAISGGQGGEAFF. CDR3 bases: TGTGCCATCAGTGGGGGACAGGGAGGTGAAGCTTTCTTT.

The CDR3 nucleotides are TGCGCCAGCAGTCAATCGAGGGAGACCCAGTACTTC. This encodes CASSQSRETQYF. This sequence joins TRBV23-1 and TRBJ2-5; D is unclear. TRBV23-1 is identified as an open reading frame with a role that is uncertain. The CDR3 length is 12 residues. V was shortened by 0 bases and J by 5 bases, with 4 bases between the two germline ends.

The chain links TRBV2 to TRBJ1-6, with a tentative D call TRBD1 (6 bases). The ends were cut back, 6 bases at V and 6 bases at J, with 12 bases in the middle. The CDR3 extends over 14 amino acids. Per germline, CDR1 SNHLY and CDR2 FYNNEI. CDR3 amino acids: CASSMDSLNSPLHF. DNA of the CDR3: TGTGCCAGCAGCATGGACAGCCTTAATTCACCCCTCCACTTT.

This chain connects TRBV7-2 to TRBJ2-3, with TRBD2 matching 7 bases. CDR3 size: 18 residues. Germline values: CDR1 SGHTA, CDR2 FQGNSA. With V trimmed by 3 bases and J by 4 bases, 16 bases remained unmatched. CDR3 in DNA: TGTGCCAGCAGCTTGGCCGTCCAGGGTGCGGGAGCGGCAGATACGCAGTATTTT. This encodes CASSLAVQGAGAADTQYF.

The chain has TRBV12-3 or TRBV12-4 and TRBJ1-5; TRBD1 agrees at 7 bases. The CDR3 sequence is 13 residues long. The junction had 5 bases not matched to a gene; V was cut back by 7 bases and J by 5 bases. CDR3 coding DNA: TGTGCCAGCAATCAGGGGGACCATCAGCCCCAGCATTTT. Translating it yields CASNQGDHQPQHF.